Shown below are 4 T cell receptor beta chains from a single sample sequenced in a study of human CD8 memory T cell subsets. Early memory CD8+ T cells that were CCR7+ PD-1+ TIGIT+ and had exhausted-like traits were the TPEX cells. UMI-labeled 5' RACE yielded the TCR beta libraries. Reanalyzing the 5' RACE reads, TCRdb keeps one entry per CDR3 protein, without DNA. The sample totals thousands of distinct CDR3 sequences; its top ten clones hold around 14%. The sample consisted of CD8+ T cells from PBMCs. The origin of the receptors is a human donor in good health.

V usage is TRBV20-1 and J usage is TRBJ1-2; the D gene TCRdb calls, TRBD1, cannot be checked with no DNA. CDR3 length equals 14 residues. Per germline, CDR1 DFQATT and CDR2 SNEGSKA (reference sequence). The CDR3 is CSATILGGGYGYTF.

V is TRBV14 and J is TRBJ2-7; absent DNA, TCRdb's TRBD1 call cannot be checked. The germline V gene encodes CDR1 SGHDN and CDR2 FVKESK. This CDR3 has 13 amino acids. The CDR3 here is CASSRTGDREQYF.

This clonotype is identified as large from frequency. This rearrangement joins TRBV28 to TRBJ2-7; TCRdb proposes TRBD2, but this gene call is untestable without DNA. Germline V gene sequence: CDR1 MDHEN, CDR2 SYDVKM. This CDR3 region has 17 residues. CDR3 residues: CASSFGGTSGRAVRQYF. The whole variable domain, remainder taken from reference TRBV28 and TRBJ2-7, is DVKVTQSSRYLVKRTGEKVFLECVQDMDHENMFWYRQDPGLGLRLIYFSYDVKMKEKGDIPEGYSVSREKKERFSLILESASTNQTSMYLCASSFGGTSGRAVRQYFGPGTRLTVT.

This clonotype is medium-sized by frequency. CDR3 protein: CAISEIPSGTTSSYNEQFF. The chain combines TRBV10-3 with TRBJ2-1; without DNA, the TCRdb call of TRBD2 cannot be checked. This CDR3 is built from 19 residues. Germline CDR1 is ENHRY and CDR2 is SYGVKD.